One and the same sample provided the 20 T cell receptor beta chains below, sequenced in a study of shared clonotypes between healthy human individuals. Using immunoSEQ multiplex PCR, the repertoire was profiled, and TCRdb retains in-frame clones only, with some absent. The sample has about 100,000 clones; roughly half are singletons. Sequenced: PBMCs. The receptors stem from a woman aged 40 to 50 in good health. Some clones in this sample may be carry-over from other donors' samples.

Worth noting for this clone: A far larger clone differs by one base, so this is likely a read error. The V call is TRBV27, the J call TRBJ2-4; no clear D gene. Germline-derived CDR1 and CDR2 are MNHEY and SMNVEV (reference sequence). CDR3 length: 14 amino acids. CDR3 sequence: CASRSPIAKNIQHF. The CDR3 DNA is TGTGCCAGCAGATCTCCAATAGCCAAAAACATTCAGCACTTC.

This clone was picked up many times. Different DNA sequences within this sample yield the same CDR3. The J gene is TRBJ2-5, the V gene TRBV5-1, with D perhaps TRBD1 (5 bases). CDR1 is SGHRS and CDR2 is YFSETQ in the germline V gene. Between the trimmed V and J ends, which lost 2 bases and 5 bases, there was a span of 10 bases. The CDR3 has 13 residues. CDR3 loop: CASSFGGAETQYF. The CDR3 nucleotides are TGCGCCAGCAGCTTCGGTGGGGCGGAGACCCAGTACTTC.

This clone was counted a few times. The rearrangement joins TRBV15 to TRBJ1-5; weak D call: TRBD1 (5 bases). The CDR3 has 14 amino acids. Germline CDR1 and CDR2: LNHNV and YYDKDF (reference sequence). The germline V and J ends were trimmed by 4 bases and 3 bases, with 10 bases remaining between them. The CDR3 coding sequence is TGTGCCACCAGCACGGGGGGGATCAATCAGCCCCAGCATTTT. Residues: CATSTGGINQPQHF. Full variable domain (remainder filled in from reference TRBV15 and TRBJ1-5): DAMVIQNPRYQVTQFGKPVTLSCSQTLNHNVMYWYQQKSSQAPKLLFHYYDKDFNNEADTPDNFQSRRPNTSFCFLDIRSPGLGDTAMYLCATSTGGINQPQHFGDGTRLSIL.

This sequence joins TRBV7-3 and TRBJ2-5; the D gene is possibly TRBD2 (5 bases). The CDR3 has 12 amino acids. Germline V gene data show CDR1 as SGHTA and CDR2 as FQGTGA. Trimming removed 6 bases at V and 7 bases at J, with 12 bases between. CDR3: CASSTGMGTQYF. The CDR3 DNA reads TGTGCCAGCAGTACCGGGATGGGGACCCAGTACTTC.

The CDR3 nucleotides are TGCAGCGCCTCTGTGGGGGAAAAACTGTTTTTT. Amino acid sequence: CSASVGEKLFF. The rearrangement uses TRBV29-1 and TRBJ1-4; D is undetermined. The CDR3 covers 11 residues. Trimming left V 7 bases short and J 8 bases short, with 11 bases between. Germline CDR1 is SQVTM and CDR2 is ANQGSEA.

The chain carries TRBV2 and TRBJ1-2; no reliable D call. Germline-derived CDR1 and CDR2 are SNHLY and FYNNEI. V lost 5 bases, J lost 8 bases, and 12 bases lay in between. The CDR3 loop spans 12 amino acids. The CDR3 DNA follows: TGTGCCAGCAGTTCCGGACCGGGAGGCTACACCTTC. As protein: CASSSGPGGYTF.

This clone was seen only once. The chain has TRBV6-4 and TRBJ2-1; 10 nucleotides agree with TRBD2. V lost 2 bases, J lost 9 bases, and 7 bases stayed unmatched. This CDR3 contains 15 residues. The germline V gene has CDR1 MRHNA and CDR2 SNTAGT. CDR3 loop: CASSDLAGAGSEQFF. The DNA for the CDR3 is TGTGCCAGCAGTGACCTAGCGGGAGCGGGCAGTGAGCAGTTCTTC.

The V call is TRBV28, the J call TRBJ2-7; 10 positions agree with TRBD2. The trim removed 4 bases at V and 2 bases at J, leaving 8 bases unmatched. The CDR3 is 16 amino acids. Germline lookup yields CDR1 MDHEN and CDR2 SYDVKM. The CDR3 protein is CASSSPAGGPAYEQYF. CDR3 bases: TGTGCCAGCAGTTCCCCAGCGGGAGGGCCTGCCTACGAGCAGTACTTC.

The J gene is TRBJ2-7, the V gene TRBV6-6, with 11 bases identical to TRBD1. This CDR3 has 15 amino acids. Looked up from germline, CDR1 is MNHNY and CDR2 is SVGAGI (reference sequence). Losses at the gene ends were 6 bases for V and 3 bases for J; bases not matched to a gene: 7. The CDR3 region is CASSYPGTGGYEQYF. The CDR3, as DNA: TGTGCCAGCAGCTACCCCGGGACAGGGGGCTACGAGCAGTACTTC.

This rearrangement joins TRBV2 to TRBJ2-3; the match to TRBD1 covers 7 bases. CDR3 length equals 17 residues. Germline CDR1 and CDR2: SNHLY and FYNNEI. With V trimmed by 4 bases and J by 2 bases, 12 bases remained unmatched. CDR3 protein: CASSAPRDREYTDTQYF. The CDR3 region has the DNA TGTGCCAGCAGTGCTCCCCGAGACAGGGAATACACAGATACGCAGTATTTT.

The chain has TRBV4-3 and TRBJ2-7, with D possibly matching TRBD2 (5 bases). The V end lost 1 base, the J end lost 2 bases, and 9 bases lay between the germline ends. The CDR3 is 14 residues long. CDR1 LGHNA and CDR2 YSLEER come from the germline V gene. The CDR3 loop reads CASSQALGTYEQYF. CDR3 nucleotides: TGCGCCAGCAGCCAAGCCCTCGGGACCTACGAGCAGTACTTC.

This clone occurred many times. The chain employs TRBV28 and TRBJ1-5, with D tentatively TRBD1 (5 bases). V gave up 7 bases and J gave up 3 bases, with 13 bases separating them. Per the germline V gene, CDR1 is MDHEN and CDR2 is SYDVKM. The CDR3 totals 14 residues. The CDR3: CASTLGPFNQPQHF. CDR3 sequence (DNA): TGTGCCAGCACCCTGGGGCCGTTCAATCAGCCCCAGCATTTT.

The rearrangement links TRBV30 to TRBJ2-7; 7 bases match TRBD1. The trim removed 7 bases at V and 1 base at J, leaving 10 bases unmatched. Per the germline V gene, CDR1 is GTSNPN and CDR2 is SVGIG (reference sequence). This CDR3 contains 14 residues. The CDR3 protein is CASNPGTVSYEQYF. The CDR3 coding sequence is TGTGCCTCAAACCCCGGGACAGTGTCCTACGAGCAGTACTTC.

The J gene is TRBJ2-1, the V gene TRBV30, with D maybe TRBD2 (8 bases). Germline CDR1 is GTSNPN and CDR2 is SVGIG (reference sequence). The CDR3 covers 15 residues. The V gene lost 3 bases and the J gene lost 7 bases, with 19 bases spanning the gap. The CDR3 is CAWRLAGQTWNEQFF. The CDR3 DNA follows: TGTGCCTGGAGGTTAGCGGGACAGACCTGGAATGAGCAGTTCTTC.

About this clone: With only one base between it and a far larger clone, this is likely a read error. This chain joins TRBV6-6 and TRBJ2-6; D is uncertain. CDR1 MNHNY and CDR2 SVGAGI come from the germline V gene (reference sequence). The CDR3 extends over 15 amino acids. This CDR3 reads CACSYTSAGANVLTF. Here the CDR3 DNA reads TGTGCCTGCAGTTACACAAGTGCCGGGGCCAACGTCCTGACTTTC.

The J gene is TRBJ2-7, the V gene TRBV2; D tentatively reads TRBD1 or TRBD2 (5 bases each). From germline, CDR1 is SNHLY and CDR2 FYNNEI. With 7 bases removed from V and 0 bases from J, the gap between germline ends came to 19 bases. The CDR3 sequence is 16 residues long. The DNA of the CDR3 is TGTGCCAGCACCGAAGGGAGCAGAGGGGACTCCTACGAGCAGTACTTC. Translation gives CASTEGSRGDSYEQYF.

The rearrangement joins TRBV9 to TRBJ1-5; TRBD1 is a possible D gene (5 bases). Per the germline V gene, CDR1 is SGDLS and CDR2 is YYNGEE. Deletions cut 3 bases from V and 2 bases from J, with 15 bases between. The CDR3 has 16 residues. The CDR3: CASSAPGGCGNQPQHF. The CDR3 nucleotides are TGTGCCAGCAGCGCCCCGGGGGGTTGTGGCAATCAGCCCCAGCATTTT.

This CDR3 reads CASSPGVTGFLAKNIQYF. CDR3 DNA: TGTGCCAGCAGCCCGGGGGTGACGGGGTTCCTAGCCAAAAACATTCAGTACTTC. This chain links TRBV28 with TRBJ2-4; tentatively, D is TRBD2 (6 bases). The CDR3 contains 18 residues. Trimming took 6 bases from V and 0 from J, leaving 21 bases between them. Germline V gene data show CDR1 as MDHEN and CDR2 as SYDVKM. The variable domain in full, with the rest retrieved from reference TRBV28 and TRBJ2-4, is DVKVTQSSRYLVKRTGEKVFLECVQDMDHENMFWYRQDPGLGLRLIYFSYDVKMKEKGDIPEGYSVSREKKERFSLILESASTNQTSMYLCASSPGVTGFLAKNIQYFGAGTRLSVL.

Judged by abundance, this clone is medium-sized. The chain has TRBV30 and TRBJ2-1; D remains ambiguous. This CDR3 spans 9 amino acids. Trimming took off 8 bases at V and 9 bases at J, with 8 bases between the two ends. Germline loops: CDR1 GTSNPN, CDR2 SVGIG (reference sequence). The CDR3 here is CAADGEQFF. The CDR3 region has the DNA TGTGCCGCAGACGGTGAGCAGTTCTTC.

This clone came up many times. The V and J genes are TRBV19 and TRBJ2-2; no clear D. Germline V gives CDR1 LNHDA, CDR2 SQIVND (reference sequence). The CDR3 runs to 15 residues. Trimming cost V 6 bases and J 0 bases, with 11 bases left between them. The CDR3 nucleotides are TGTGCCAGTAGAGAAGGAGCTTCGAACACCGGGGAGCTGTTTTTT. It translates to CASREGASNTGELFF. The whole variable domain, filled in from reference TRBV19 and TRBJ2-2, reads DGGITQSPKYLFRKEGQNVTLSCEQNLNHDAMYWYRQDPGQGLRLIYYSQIVNDFQKGDIAEGYSVSREKKESFPLTVTSAQKNPTAFYLCASREGASNTGELFFGEGSRLTVL.